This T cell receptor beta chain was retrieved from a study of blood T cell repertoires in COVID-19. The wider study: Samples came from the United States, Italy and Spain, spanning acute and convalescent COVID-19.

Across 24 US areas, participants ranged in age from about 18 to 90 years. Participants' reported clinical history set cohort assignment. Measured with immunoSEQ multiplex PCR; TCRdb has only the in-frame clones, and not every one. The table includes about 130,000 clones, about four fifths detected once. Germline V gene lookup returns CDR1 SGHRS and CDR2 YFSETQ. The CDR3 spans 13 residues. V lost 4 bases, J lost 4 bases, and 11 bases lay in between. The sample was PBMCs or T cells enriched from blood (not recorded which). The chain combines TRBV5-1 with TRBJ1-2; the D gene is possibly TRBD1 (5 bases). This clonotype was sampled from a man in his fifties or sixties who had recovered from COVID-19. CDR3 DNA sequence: TGCGCCAGCAGCCCGCAGGGTATCTATGGCTACACCTTC. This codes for CASSPQGIYGYTF.